This TCR beta chain emerged from a study of blood T cells in healthy people across ages. Primers used in a second PCR of roughly 7 to 11 cycles were a sample-barcoded 5' primer and a J-beta primer mix. TCRdb reanalysed the 5' RACE reads using MiXCR and keeps one entry per CDR3 protein. The repertoire holds about 580,000 distinct CDR3 sequences, with 45% to 55% as singletons. The CDR3 loop spans 13 amino acids. V was cut by 2 bases and J by 13 bases, with 15 bases left in between. Germline V CDR1 and CDR2: MGHRA, YSYEKL. The source is a man older than 75 in good health. The rearrangement joins TRBV4-1 to TRBJ2-1, with D possibly being TRBD2 (5 bases). The sequenced material came from blood. CDR3 sequence reads: CASSQTQWETQFF. DNA for the CDR3: TGCGCCAGCAGCCAAACACAGTGGGAGACCCAGTTCTTC.